A selection of T cell receptor beta chains follows, all from one sample in a study of T cells in Graves' hyperthyroidism and ophthalmopathy. MiXCR, run by TCRdb on the multiplex PCR reads, gives a single entry per CDR3 protein. Counted here are hundreds of thousands of distinct CDR3 sequences, 12% to 15% occurring once; the ten biggest clones make up 10%. Sequencing used blood. The receptors were sampled from a woman between 18 and 30 years old with Graves' hyperthyroidism. Each CDR3 is given with its conserved first and last residue. Fields, in order: J gene, D gene, clone size, V gene, CDR3 DNA, CDR3 protein. D genes are given only for firm matches. The size field is filled for only some rows; it gives once, few, many or a size class.

j_call: TRBJ2-2; d_call: -; clone_size: -; v_call: TRBV27; cdr3_nt: TGTGCCAGCAGATTTTTTGGCGGGGAGCTGTTTTTT; cdr3_aa: CASRFFGGELFF
j_call: TRBJ2-7; d_call: -; clone_size: many; v_call: TRBV9; cdr3_nt: TGTGCCAGCAGCGTAGCTAGTTCAAGCTACGAGCAGTACTTC; cdr3_aa: CASSVASSSYEQYF
j_call: TRBJ2-5; d_call: TRBD2; clone_size: many; v_call: TRBV11-2; cdr3_nt: TGTGCCAGCAGAACTACTAGCGGCAGGGGAGAGACCCAGTACTTC; cdr3_aa: CASRTTSGRGETQYF
j_call: TRBJ2-1; d_call: -; clone_size: many; v_call: TRBV20-1; cdr3_nt: TGCAGTGCTAGGAGGGGGATAAGCTCCTACAATGAGCAGTTCTTC; cdr3_aa: CSARRGISSYNEQFF
j_call: TRBJ2-3; d_call: -; clone_size: few; v_call: TRBV5-1; cdr3_nt: TGCGCCAGCAAAGATGCGAGCACAGATACGCAGTATTTT; cdr3_aa: CASKDASTDTQYF
j_call: TRBJ2-1; d_call: -; clone_size: many; v_call: TRBV7-2; cdr3_nt: TGTGCCAGCAGCTTAAGTTTCGCTAGCTCAAACGGTGGGTCCTACAATGAGCAGTTCTTC; cdr3_aa: CASSLSFASSNGGSYNEQFF
j_call: TRBJ2-5; d_call: TRBD2; clone_size: many; v_call: TRBV12-3/TRBV12-4; cdr3_nt: TGTGCCAGCAGGACCCATAGCGGGAGAGAGACCCAGTACTTC; cdr3_aa: CASRTHSGRETQYF
j_call: TRBJ1-6; d_call: -; clone_size: few; v_call: TRBV28; cdr3_nt: TGTGCCAGCAGTCCCCCGGGACGAGGGCCTATCGATTCACCCCTCCACTTT; cdr3_aa: CASSPPGRGPIDSPLHF
j_call: TRBJ2-3; d_call: -; clone_size: -; v_call: TRBV12-3/TRBV12-4; cdr3_nt: TGTGCCAGCAGTTGGAGTAGCGCCTTGGGCACAGATACGCAGTATTTT; cdr3_aa: CASSWSSALGTDTQYF
j_call: TRBJ2-1; d_call: -; clone_size: many; v_call: TRBV13; cdr3_nt: TGTGCCAGCGGCACCAGGGCGGGTGAGCAGTTCTTC; cdr3_aa: CASGTRAGEQFF
j_call: TRBJ2-4; d_call: TRBD1; clone_size: -; v_call: TRBV7-8; cdr3_nt: TGTGCCAGCAGCCACACCTACAGGGGGGCCAAAAACATTCAGTACTTC; cdr3_aa: CASSHTYRGAKNIQYF
j_call: TRBJ2-7; d_call: -; clone_size: many; v_call: TRBV7-9; cdr3_nt: TGTGCCAGCAGCATTTCAGGGGTTTTCGTCGAGCAGTACTTC; cdr3_aa: CASSISGVFVEQYF
j_call: TRBJ2-5; d_call: -; clone_size: many; v_call: TRBV7-9; cdr3_nt: TGTGCCAGCAGCTTTCCGATAGCGAGACGAGAGACCCAGTACTTC; cdr3_aa: CASSFPIARRETQYF
j_call: TRBJ2-3; d_call: TRBD2; clone_size: many; v_call: TRBV5-1; cdr3_nt: TGCGCCAGCAGCCAGGGACTAGCGGCTAGCACAGATACGCAGTATTTT; cdr3_aa: CASSQGLAASTDTQYF
j_call: TRBJ2-3; d_call: -; clone_size: few; v_call: TRBV28; cdr3_nt: TGTGCCAGCAGACCCGACGGTAATACGCAGTATTTT; cdr3_aa: CASRPDGNTQYF
j_call: TRBJ2-7; d_call: TRBD1; clone_size: few; v_call: TRBV6-2/TRBV6-3; cdr3_nt: TGTGCCAGCACCGACGGGACAGGGGGCGAGCAGTACTTC; cdr3_aa: CASTDGTGGEQYF
j_call: TRBJ1-2; d_call: -; clone_size: -; v_call: TRBV10-3; cdr3_nt: TGTGCCATCAGTGAGAGTGGGCATAACTATGGCTACACCTTC; cdr3_aa: CAISESGHNYGYTF
j_call: TRBJ1-5; d_call: TRBD1; clone_size: -; v_call: TRBV2; cdr3_nt: TGTGCCAGCAGTTCCGGACAGGTCTACAATCAGCCCCAGCATTTT; cdr3_aa: CASSSGQVYNQPQHF
j_call: TRBJ2-7; d_call: -; clone_size: many; v_call: TRBV11-1; cdr3_nt: TGTGCCAGCAGACCACAGGGTGAGTCTTGGGACGAGCAGTACTTC; cdr3_aa: CASRPQGESWDEQYF
j_call: TRBJ2-1; d_call: TRBD2; clone_size: many; v_call: TRBV7-2; cdr3_nt: TGTGCCAGCAGCCGAGTTGGGGGAGGGAACAATGAGCAGTTCTTC; cdr3_aa: CASSRVGGGNNEQFF
j_call: TRBJ1-1; d_call: -; clone_size: -; v_call: TRBV11-2; cdr3_nt: TGTGCCAGCAGCTTAACCTTTCCGGGGGACGAAAAAGGCACTGAAGCTTTCTTT; cdr3_aa: CASSLTFPGDEKGTEAFF
j_call: TRBJ2-7; d_call: TRBD1; clone_size: -; v_call: TRBV11-2; cdr3_nt: TGTGCCAGCAGCTTAGAAATCCAGGGGGCCTCCTACGAGCAGTACTTC; cdr3_aa: CASSLEIQGASYEQYF
j_call: TRBJ2-7; d_call: TRBD1; clone_size: many; v_call: TRBV28; cdr3_nt: TGTGCCAGCAGCGAGACGACAGGGGGTGGTTACGAGCAGTACTTC; cdr3_aa: CASSETTGGGYEQYF
j_call: TRBJ2-5; d_call: -; clone_size: few; v_call: TRBV7-9; cdr3_nt: TGTGCCAGCAGCTTAGGATTGAAGACCAGCCGAGAGACCCAGTACTTC; cdr3_aa: CASSLGLKTSRETQYF
j_call: TRBJ1-1; d_call: -; clone_size: many; v_call: TRBV6-5; cdr3_nt: TGTGCCAGCAGTTACTCGGCAGGGGAAGCTTTCTTT; cdr3_aa: CASSYSAGEAFF
j_call: TRBJ2-3; d_call: -; clone_size: -; v_call: TRBV7-9; cdr3_nt: TGTGCCAGCAGCCCCCGGGTCCGCACAGATACGCAGTATTTT; cdr3_aa: CASSPRVRTDTQYF
j_call: TRBJ1-1; d_call: -; clone_size: many; v_call: TRBV10-2; cdr3_nt: TGCGCCAGCAGAATTAACCCGGGATTACACACTGAAGCTTTCTTT; cdr3_aa: CASRINPGLHTEAFF
j_call: TRBJ2-3; d_call: -; clone_size: many; v_call: TRBV4-2; cdr3_nt: TGTGCCAGCAGCCAAGATCCAGGTGAAGATACGCAGTATTTT; cdr3_aa: CASSQDPGEDTQYF
j_call: TRBJ2-1; d_call: TRBD2; clone_size: -; v_call: TRBV5-1; cdr3_nt: TGCGCCAGCAGCTTCGGCGGGGGTAACTATGAGCAGTTCTTC; cdr3_aa: CASSFGGGNYEQFF
j_call: TRBJ2-1; d_call: TRBD2; clone_size: -; v_call: TRBV29-1; cdr3_nt: TGCAGCGTTGAAGATATGGCTAGCGGGAGTGGGTTCTTC; cdr3_aa: CSVEDMASGSGFF
j_call: TRBJ1-6; d_call: -; clone_size: -; v_call: TRBV4-3; cdr3_nt: TGCGCCAGCAGCCAAACTCCGCCGGGACCCGATTTCTCACCCCTCCACTTT; cdr3_aa: CASSQTPPGPDFSPLHF
j_call: TRBJ2-1; d_call: -; clone_size: many; v_call: TRBV7-2; cdr3_nt: TGTGCCAGCAGTGCCCAGGGGGGAATAGGGAATGAGCAGTTCTTC; cdr3_aa: CASSAQGGIGNEQFF
j_call: TRBJ2-5; d_call: TRBD2; clone_size: many; v_call: TRBV7-2; cdr3_nt: TGTGCCAGCAGCCCCCGGGTAGCGGGATTCGATGAGACCCAGTACTTC; cdr3_aa: CASSPRVAGFDETQYF
j_call: TRBJ2-7; d_call: -; clone_size: few; v_call: TRBV4-1; cdr3_nt: TGCGCCAGCAGCCAAGCGGGCAGGGGCGCCTACGAGCAGTACTTC; cdr3_aa: CASSQAGRGAYEQYF
j_call: TRBJ2-1; d_call: -; clone_size: -; v_call: TRBV10-2; cdr3_nt: TGCGCCAGCAGACTAGACGATTACAATGAGCAGTTCTTC; cdr3_aa: CASRLDDYNEQFF
j_call: TRBJ1-3; d_call: -; clone_size: few; v_call: TRBV12-3/TRBV12-4; cdr3_nt: TGTGCCAGCAGTACTTGGGACCGGGACGGATATTTT; cdr3_aa: CASSTWDRDGYF
j_call: TRBJ2-1; d_call: TRBD1; clone_size: -; v_call: TRBV4-1; cdr3_nt: TGCGCCAGCAGCCAGTGGACAGGGGACAATGAGCAGTTCTTC; cdr3_aa: CASSQWTGDNEQFF
j_call: TRBJ2-7; d_call: -; clone_size: many; v_call: TRBV11-2; cdr3_nt: TGTGCCAGCAGCCCGAGGCCCGACTACGAGCAGTACTTC; cdr3_aa: CASSPRPDYEQYF
j_call: TRBJ2-5; d_call: -; clone_size: many; v_call: TRBV3-1; cdr3_nt: TGTGCCAGCAGCCAGTTCAGGGAGGAGACCCAGTACTTC; cdr3_aa: CASSQFREETQYF
j_call: TRBJ2-2; d_call: TRBD2; clone_size: many; v_call: TRBV20-1; cdr3_nt: TGCAGTGCTACTAGCGGGAGGGCCCGGGAGCTGTTTTTT; cdr3_aa: CSATSGRARELFF
j_call: TRBJ2-1; d_call: TRBD2; clone_size: many; v_call: TRBV20-1; cdr3_nt: TGCAGTGCTAGAGTTCGGGGGGCTAGCGGGGGAAGCTCCTACAATGAGCAGTTCTTC; cdr3_aa: CSARVRGASGGSSYNEQFF
j_call: TRBJ2-7; d_call: -; clone_size: few; v_call: TRBV20-1; cdr3_nt: TGCAGTGCTAGAGACCCCGTTTTTGGGATTTCCTACGAGCAGTACTTC; cdr3_aa: CSARDPVFGISYEQYF
j_call: TRBJ2-5; d_call: -; clone_size: many; v_call: TRBV28; cdr3_nt: TGTGCCAGCAGGGATTACAGGGAAGAGACCCAGTACTTC; cdr3_aa: CASRDYREETQYF
j_call: TRBJ1-1; d_call: -; clone_size: many; v_call: TRBV12-3/TRBV12-4; cdr3_nt: TGTGCCAGCAGGGCCCCCGGGTGGACTGAAGCTTTCTTT; cdr3_aa: CASRAPGWTEAFF
j_call: TRBJ2-1; d_call: TRBD2; clone_size: few; v_call: TRBV20-1; cdr3_nt: TGCAGTGCTGGGGCTACTAGCGGGAGGGGGTACTACAATGAGCAGTTCTTC; cdr3_aa: CSAGATSGRGYYNEQFF
j_call: TRBJ2-4; d_call: -; clone_size: few; v_call: TRBV5-1; cdr3_nt: TGCGCCAGCAGCTTGGTCCCAGGGGAAAACATTCAGTACTTC; cdr3_aa: CASSLVPGENIQYF
j_call: TRBJ2-2; d_call: -; clone_size: many; v_call: TRBV27; cdr3_nt: TGTGCCAGCAGCGACCTCCCGAACACCGGGGAGCTGTTTTTT; cdr3_aa: CASSDLPNTGELFF
j_call: TRBJ2-1; d_call: -; clone_size: many; v_call: TRBV20-1; cdr3_nt: TGCAGTGCCAACGGGTACAATGAGCAGTTCTTC; cdr3_aa: CSANGYNEQFF
j_call: TRBJ1-1; d_call: TRBD1; clone_size: -; v_call: TRBV13; cdr3_nt: TGTGCCAGCAGCTTATACAGGGGGCGGATCACTGAAGCTTTCTTT; cdr3_aa: CASSLYRGRITEAFF